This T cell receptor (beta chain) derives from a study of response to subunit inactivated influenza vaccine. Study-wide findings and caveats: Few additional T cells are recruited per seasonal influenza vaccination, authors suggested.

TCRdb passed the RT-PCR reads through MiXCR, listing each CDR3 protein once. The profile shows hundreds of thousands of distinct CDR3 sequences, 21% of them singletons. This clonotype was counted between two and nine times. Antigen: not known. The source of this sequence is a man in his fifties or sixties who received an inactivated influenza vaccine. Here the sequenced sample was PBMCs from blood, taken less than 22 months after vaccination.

The CDR3 DNA reads TGTGCCAGCAGCTCCCCCCGACAGGGGGCCCCTTTACACGGGGAGCTGTTTTTT. Its protein product is CASSSPRQGAPLHGELFF. The chain links TRBV11-2 to TRBJ2-2; 10 nucleotides line up with TRBD1. The V and J ends lost 4 bases and 7 bases, in that order; junction bases with no gene match: 15. CDR1 SGHAT and CDR2 FQNNGV come from the germline V gene. CDR3 length: 18 residues.